Reported below is one TCR beta chain. The antigen is undetermined. The sample carries other DNA sequences with the same CDR3. These data originate in a study of shared clonotypes between healthy human individuals. Study-level results: Represented genetic and exposure-history diversity was restricted by having few donors.

Execution of the assay was at deep level. Original data processing: Quality scores were absent from the junction-only immunoSEQ sequences, so filtering differed. Only in-frame clones appear in the TCRdb table, and some are missing; sequencing was by immunoSEQ multiplex PCR. V and J calls and clone size are as listed in that table; D and trimming were resolved from the DNA. The sample holds under 2,500,000 clones, approximately 94% seen once. In germline, CDR1 is KGHSH, CDR2 LQKENI. The CDR3 consists of 12 residues. The V gene lost 3 bases and the J gene lost 5 bases, with 4 bases spanning the gap. The investigators split CD4+ cells into a CD45RA+ naive subset and a CD45RA-negative memory subset.

This clonotype was obtained from a man younger than 35 in good health. Sequencing was carried out using naive CD4+ T cells sorted from blood. Subset described: CD45RA+ positively selected. The chain joins TRBV18 to TRBJ1-4, with D unclear. The CDR3, as DNA: TGTGCCAGCTCACCTCCGAATGAAAAACTGTTTTTT. It codes for CASSPPNEKLFF.